One sample yielded the 28 T cell receptor beta chains listed below, sequenced in a study of blood T cell repertoires in COVID-19. Data came from immunoSEQ multiplex PCR; TCRdb stores just in-frame clones and leaves some out. The sample lists 200,000 to 250,000 clones; 80% to 90% were seen once. The sequenced material came from PBMCs or T cells enriched from blood (not recorded which). The receptors were sampled from a man aged 45-65 years who had been exposed to COVID-19.

This rearrangement joins TRBV11-1 to TRBJ2-1; TRBD2 agrees at 7 bases. J lost 8 bases, V lost 5 bases, and 6 bases had no gene match. The V gene's germline CDR1 is SGHAT and CDR2 FQDESV (reference sequence). This CDR3 comprises 13 residues. The CDR3 DNA is TGTGCCAGCAGCCCAAGCGGGGCAGATGAGCAGTTCTTC. Translated: CASSPSGADEQFF.

V is TRBV7-2 and J is TRBJ2-2, with a tentative D call TRBD2 (6 bases). The V end was cut by 5 bases, the J end by 5 bases, with 12 bases between. The CDR3 extends over 14 amino acids. Looked up from germline, CDR1 is SGHTA and CDR2 is FQGNSA. CDR3 residues: CASSAGSGTGELFF. The CDR3 DNA sequence: TGTGCCAGCAGCGCGGGATCCGGAACCGGGGAGCTGTTTTTT.

The chain couples TRBV7-9 to TRBJ1-5; maybe TRBD1 (5 bases). This CDR3 spans 18 amino acids. Germline V gives CDR1 SEHNR, CDR2 FQNEAQ (reference sequence). The V end lost 1 base, the J end lost 4 bases, and 20 bases lay between the germline ends. The CDR3 region is CASSLGGRWGNENQPQHF. CDR3 bases: TGTGCCAGCAGCTTAGGAGGCAGGTGGGGCAATGAAAATCAGCCCCAGCATTTT.

This clone was counted once. This chain connects TRBV27 to TRBJ2-7; weak D call: TRBD1 (6 bases). The CDR3 has 13 residues. Trimming cost V 7 bases and J 2 bases, with 12 bases left between them. Germline loops: CDR1 MNHEY, CDR2 SMNVEV (reference sequence). The CDR3: CASTDRFPYEQYF. CDR3 bases: TGTGCCAGCACAGACAGGTTTCCCTACGAGCAGTACTTC.

This chain connects TRBV4-1 to TRBJ2-1; maybe TRBD1 (6 bases). V was clipped by 3 bases and J by 3 bases, with 15 bases between them. CDR3 size: 16 residues. Germline V gives CDR1 MGHRA, CDR2 YSYEKL. CDR3 DNA: TGCGCCAGCAGCCACGCTACAGGGTGGGACTACAATGAGCAGTTCTTC. Protein sequence: CASSHATGWDYNEQFF.

The rearrangement links TRBV13 to TRBJ2-1, with 11 bases lining up with TRBD2. V lost 4 bases and J lost 6; bases outside the gene matches: 5. This CDR3 is 15 amino acids long. Germline CDR1 and CDR2: PRHDT and FYEKMQ (reference sequence). DNA for the CDR3: TGTGCCAGCAGCTCCTTAGCGGGGGGGCTCAATGAGCAGTTCTTC. It encodes CASSSLAGGLNEQFF. Using reference TRBV13 and TRBJ2-1 for the parts outside the CDR3, the full variable domain is AAGVIQSPRHLIKEKRETATLKCYPIPRHDTVYWYQQGPGQDPQFLISFYEKMQSDKGSIPDRFSAQQFSDYHSELNMSSLELGDSALYFCASSSLAGGLNEQFFGPGTRLTVL.

The V call is TRBV18, the J call TRBJ2-2; TRBD1 might be the D (5 bases). The CDR3 runs 16 residues. CDR1 is KGHSH, CDR2 LQKENI, per germline. The V gene lost 0 bases and the J gene lost 0 bases, with 8 bases spanning the gap. The CDR3 region has the DNA TGTGCCAGCTCACCACCGGTACAGGCGAACACCGGGGAGCTGTTTTTT. Protein product: CASSPPVQANTGELFF.

The CDR3 loop reads CASSPGLAGGTGEQFF. Written as DNA, the CDR3 is TGTGCCAGCAGCCCAGGACTAGCGGGGGGGACGGGCGAGCAGTTCTTC. The chain employs TRBV7-2 and TRBJ2-1, with 15 bases lining up with TRBD2. The trim removed 5 bases at V and 10 bases at J, leaving 9 bases unmatched. CDR1 SGHTA and CDR2 FQGNSA come from the germline V gene. CDR3 size: 16 residues.

The chain joins TRBV5-5 to TRBJ2-3; 8 bases map to TRBD2. Germline V lookup: CDR1 SGHKS, CDR2 YYEKEE (reference sequence). CDR3 length equals 18 residues. V shed 0 bases and J 3 bases; nucleotides not matched to a gene: 12. CDR3 amino acids: CASSLESRAGAGTDTQYF. The CDR3 nucleotides are TGTGCCAGCAGCTTGGAGAGTAGAGCGGGAGCTGGTACAGATACGCAGTATTTT.

The rearrangement joins TRBV5-1 to TRBJ2-1; D is possibly TRBD1 (5 bases). Looked up from germline, CDR1 is SGHRS and CDR2 is YFSETQ. Trimming removed 3 bases at V and 7 bases at J, with 20 bases between. CDR3 size: 16 residues. This CDR3 is CASSSRVYNVRNEQFF. The CDR3 DNA sequence: TGCGCCAGCAGCTCCAGGGTGTACAATGTTAGGAATGAGCAGTTCTTC.

As DNA, the CDR3 is TGTGCCAGTAGATCGACGGGGAACACTGAAGCTTTCTTT. Its protein product is CASRSTGNTEAFF. The chain links TRBV19 to TRBJ1-1; D gene ambiguous. V was shortened by 6 bases and J by 1 base, with 9 bases between the two germline ends. This CDR3 is 13 amino acids long. Germline assignment: CDR1 LNHDA and CDR2 SQIVND (reference sequence).

This rearrangement joins TRBV19 to TRBJ1-1, with 12 positions matching TRBD1. Trimming at V came to 4 bases and at J to 4 bases, leaving 1 base not matched to a gene. CDR1 is LNHDA and CDR2 is SQIVND in the germline V gene (reference sequence). CDR3 size: 14 residues. This chain's CDR3 is CASSRDRGRTEAFF. DNA for the CDR3: TGTGCCAGTAGTAGGGACAGGGGGCGCACTGAAGCTTTCTTT.

The chain couples TRBV6-5 to TRBJ2-2; the match to TRBD1 covers 11 bases. With 8 bases clipped from V and 7 bases from J, the junction kept 9 bases outside the gene matches. The CDR3 has 15 amino acids. Germline assignment: CDR1 MNHEY and CDR2 SVGAGI. The CDR3 DNA is TGTGCCAGCGTCCCCGGGACAGGGGGTATCGGGGAGCTGTTTTTT. Translation gives CASVPGTGGIGELFF.

Here the CDR3 DNA reads TGTGCCACCGGCGGGGGCCATCACACCGGGGAGCTGTTTTTT. Its protein product is CATGGGHHTGELFF. The rearrangement links TRBV10-3 to TRBJ2-2, with a weak D call TRBD2 (7 bases). The CDR3 contains 14 residues. The ends were cut back, 10 bases at V and 3 bases at J, with 15 bases in the middle. The germline gives CDR1 ENHRY, CDR2 SYGVKD.

This clone occurred a few times. V is TRBV11-3 and J is TRBJ2-6; 7 bases fit TRBD1. The CDR3 contains 18 residues. V was pared by 1 base and J by 2 bases, with 8 bases of the junction left unmatched. The germline gives CDR1 SGHNT, CDR2 YENEEA. The CDR3 DNA reads TGTGCCAGCAGCTTAGGTATAGGAAGGGGGCCTGGGGCCAACGTCCTGACTTTC. Translation: CASSLGIGRGPGANVLTF.

This chain joins TRBV2 and TRBJ1-2; weak D call: TRBD1 (5 bases). The germline CDR1 and CDR2 sequences are SNHLY and FYNNEI. The CDR3 has 14 residues. The ends were cut back, 2 bases at V and 5 bases at J, with 12 bases in the middle. The DNA of the CDR3 is TGTGCCAGCAGTGAACAGACAGTTCCTTATGGCTACACCTTC. This translates into CASSEQTVPYGYTF.

The rearrangement joins TRBV4-1 to TRBJ1-4, with D possibly being TRBD1 (5 bases). The germline V and J ends were trimmed by 1 base and 14 bases, with 14 bases remaining between them. Germline V gives CDR1 MGHRA, CDR2 YSYEKL. This CDR3 has 13 amino acids. The CDR3 DNA is TGCGCCAGCAGCCAAGGAGAGCGGGACTATCTGTTTTTT. Its protein product is CASSQGERDYLFF.

The rearrangement uses TRBV28 and TRBJ1-2, with TRBD1 as a possible D gene (6 bases). Germline-derived CDR1 and CDR2 are MDHEN and SYDVKM. V lost 6 bases, J lost 6 bases, and 14 bases lay in between. This CDR3 contains 13 residues. CDR3 nucleotide sequence: TGTGCCAGCAGCCCCTGGGGGGGCGATGGCTACACCTTC. This encodes CASSPWGGDGYTF.

The genes are TRBV28 and TRBJ2-3; unclear D gene. This CDR3 has 13 amino acids. The ends were cut back, 8 bases at V and 0 bases at J, with 9 bases in the middle. From germline, CDR1 is MDHEN and CDR2 SYDVKM. CDR3 nucleotides: TGTGCCAGCGGTACTACAAGCACAGATACGCAGTATTTT. This sequence encodes CASGTTSTDTQYF.

The genes are TRBV7-2 and TRBJ1-1; 7 bases match TRBD1. The V segment lost 5 bases and the J segment 0 bases; nucleotides outside the gene matches: 3. Looked up from germline, CDR1 is SGHTA and CDR2 is FQGNSA. This CDR3 region has 14 residues. The chain's CDR3 is CASSRDRVNTEAFF. DNA of the CDR3: TGTGCCAGCAGCCGCGACAGGGTGAACACTGAAGCTTTCTTT.

This sequence joins TRBV5-1 and TRBJ2-5, with D maybe TRBD1 (6 bases). Germline V gene data show CDR1 as SGHRS and CDR2 as YFSETQ. The CDR3 extends over 14 amino acids. The V end was cut by 2 bases, the J end by 3 bases, with 11 bases between. The CDR3 here is CASSFGAGEETQYF. The CDR3 region has the DNA TGCGCCAGCAGCTTCGGAGCAGGGGAAGAGACCCAGTACTTC.

The chain couples TRBV5-1 to TRBJ2-3; TRBD2 matches 11 bases. V shed 2 bases, J shed 6 bases, and the junction held 2 bases outside the gene matches. Looked up from germline, CDR1 is SGHRS and CDR2 is YFSETQ. The length of the CDR3 is 14 residues. CDR3 sequence (DNA): TGCGCCAGCAGCTTACTAGCGGGAGAGGATACGCAGTATTTT. Its translation: CASSLLAGEDTQYF. The whole variable domain, filled in from reference TRBV5-1 and TRBJ2-3, reads KAGVTQTPRYLIKTRGQQVTLSCSPISGHRSVSWYQQTPGQGLQFLFEYFSETQRNKGNFPGRFSGRQFSNSRSEMNVSTLELGDSALYLCASSLLAGEDTQYFGPGTRLTVL.

CDR3 region: CASSGGTSGSYNEQFF. DNA for the CDR3: TGTGCCAGCAGTGGGGGGACTAGCGGGAGCTACAATGAGCAGTTCTTC. The gene calls are TRBV28 and TRBJ2-1; TRBD2 matches at 14 bases. CDR3 length: 16 residues. Trimming at V came to 5 bases and at J to 3 bases, leaving 3 bases not matched to a gene. CDR1 is MDHEN, CDR2 SYDVKM, per germline.

The chain recombines TRBV2 with TRBJ1-2; D not resolved. CDR1 SNHLY and CDR2 FYNNEI come from the germline V gene. CDR3 length: 13 amino acids. Trimming took 1 base from V and 5 from J, leaving 8 bases between them. The CDR3 region is CASSEGKTYGYTF. The DNA for the CDR3 is TGTGCCAGCAGTGAAGGAAAAACATATGGCTACACCTTC.

The V call is TRBV5-1, the J call TRBJ1-2; D unclear. CDR1 and CDR2 from the germline V gene are SGHRS and YFSETQ. This CDR3 spans 14 amino acids. Trimming left V 0 bases short and J 9 bases short, with 15 bases between. The CDR3 region has the DNA TGCGCCAGCAGCTTGGTTTTGACACAGATAAGCTACACCTTC. Translated, it gives CASSLVLTQISYTF.

CDR3 DNA sequence: TGTGCCAGCAGCTTATGGGACAGGGGTTCCAATGAGCAGTTCTTC. Its translation: CASSLWDRGSNEQFF. The chain carries TRBV7-9 and TRBJ2-1; 10 bases map to TRBD1. The CDR3 contains 15 residues. Germline CDR1 is SEHNR and CDR2 is FQNEAQ (reference sequence). The trim removed 2 bases at V and 6 bases at J, leaving 4 bases unmatched.

This clone was seen once. This rearrangement joins TRBV7-8 to TRBJ1-1, with D maybe TRBD1 (5 bases). In germline, CDR1 is SGHVS, CDR2 FQNEAQ. The CDR3 is 16 residues long. Trimming stripped 0 bases from V and 5 bases from J, with 16 bases between. The CDR3 DNA follows: TGTGCCAGCAGCTTAGCGCTCGGGGGGAGTTGGACTGAAGCTTTCTTT. It codes for CASSLALGGSWTEAFF.

The chain recombines TRBV5-1 with TRBJ2-3; the D gene is possibly TRBD1 (6 bases). V lost 3 bases, J lost 6 bases, and 17 bases lay in between. The germline gives CDR1 SGHRS, CDR2 YFSETQ. The CDR3 runs 15 residues. The CDR3 nucleotides are TGCGCCAGCAGCTCCGGGACACCCACGACGGATACGCAGTATTTT. This codes for CASSSGTPTTDTQYF.